Only one count was recorded for the clone carrying this TCR beta chain. The data originate from a study of blood T cell repertoires in COVID-19. Study details: Whether acute or convalescent, the COVID-19 samples came from the United States, Italy and Spain. PBMCs, B-cell-depleted T cells, or T cells provided the cDNA or gDNA that made up the material.

Per germline, CDR1 MGHDK and CDR2 SYGVNS. Trimming removed 6 bases from V and 1 base from J, with 12 bases in between. The CDR3 loop spans 14 amino acids. As handled by the study authors: How many nucleated cells were present was estimated from reference gene primer amplification. Using immunoSEQ multiplex PCR, the repertoire was profiled, and TCRdb retains in-frame clones only, with some absent. V, J and clone size derive from that table, while D and trimming were established from the DNA sequence. Here the sample spans 200,000 to 300,000 clones, about 88% being singletons. J is TRBJ1-1 and V is TRBV25-1; no clear D. Sequenced input: peripheral blood. This receptor was identified in a man under 40 with active or convalescent COVID-19. CDR3 sequence reads: CASRLHAGNTEAFF. CDR3 DNA sequence: TGTGCCAGCAGGTTGCACGCAGGGAACACTGAAGCTTTCTTT.